Shown below are 13 T cell receptor beta chains from a single sample sequenced in a study of cytomegalovirus exposure and HLA in healthy donors. The PCR ran on 60 Vbeta and 13 Jbeta primers. Only in-frame clones appear in the TCRdb table, and some are missing; sequencing was by immunoSEQ multiplex PCR. The data show around 190,000 clones, roughly 86% seen once. Specimen: PBMCs. The receptors here all came from a woman between 18 and 30 years old in good health and CMV-seronegative.

This chain joins TRBV28 and TRBJ1-6; D gene unclear. The CDR3 totals 12 residues. V was trimmed by 1 base and J by 14 bases, leaving 9 bases between them. Germline assignment: CDR1 MDHEN and CDR2 SYDVKM. CDR3 in amino acids: CASSLSPSSLHF. CDR3 nucleotide sequence: TGTGCCAGCAGTTTATCTCCCTCGTCCCTCCACTTT.

The table lists this clone with a count of one. This rearrangement joins TRBV10-3 to TRBJ2-1; a weak D match, TRBD1 (5 bases). The CDR3 contains 13 residues. Deletions cut 2 bases from V and 8 bases from J, with 10 bases between. Germline V CDR1 and CDR2: ENHRY, SYGVKD. DNA for the CDR3: TGTGCCATCAGTGAGCTACAGGCGTATGAGCAGTTCTTC. It specifies CAISELQAYEQFF.

V gene TRBV5-4 combines with J gene TRBJ2-2; perhaps TRBD2 as D (6 bases). The CDR3 length is 16 residues. Germline V CDR1 and CDR2: SGHNT, YYREEE (reference sequence). Trimming stripped 4 bases from V and 5 bases from J, with 18 bases between. CDR3 loop: CASSPAPKRATGELFF. The CDR3 DNA reads TGTGCCAGCAGCCCGGCCCCCAAGCGGGCGACCGGGGAGCTGTTTTTT. Looking up the rest from reference TRBV5-4 and TRBJ2-2 gives the full variable domain: ETGVTQSPTHLIKTRGQQVTLRCSSQSGHNTVSWYQQALGQGPQFIFQYYREEENGRGNFPPRFSGLQFPNYSSELNVNALELDDSALYLCASSPAPKRATGELFFGEGSRLTVL.

This rearrangement joins TRBV6-1 to TRBJ2-7, with TRBD2 matching over 10 bases. The V and J ends lost 6 bases and 2 bases, in that order; junction bases with no gene match: 7. This CDR3 region has 15 residues. Per the germline V gene, CDR1 is MNHNS and CDR2 is SASEGT. CDR3 residues: CASSLTAGGTYEQYF. The CDR3 DNA follows: TGTGCCAGCAGCCTGACAGCGGGGGGGACCTACGAGCAGTACTTC.

J is TRBJ1-1 and V is TRBV30; D is possibly TRBD1 (6 bases). The V gene's germline CDR1 is GTSNPN and CDR2 SVGIG (reference sequence). Deletions cut 1 base from V and 1 base from J, with 13 bases between. The CDR3 sequence is 15 residues long. The CDR3 region is CAWSALQGPNTEAFF. The CDR3 DNA reads as TGTGCCTGGAGTGCACTACAGGGCCCGAACACTGAAGCTTTCTTT.

The chain employs TRBV6-5 and TRBJ2-7; weak D call: TRBD1 (6 bases). This CDR3 contains 15 residues. Germline loops: CDR1 MNHEY, CDR2 SVGAGI. The V gene lost 6 bases and the J gene lost 2 bases, with 17 bases spanning the gap. The CDR3 region is CASRRSQTGTYEQYF. As DNA, the CDR3 is TGTGCCAGCAGGCGGTCCCAGACAGGCACCTACGAGCAGTACTTC.

In this sample, this clone turned up a few times. The V call is TRBV5-4, the J call TRBJ2-3; D gene unclear. This CDR3 comprises 14 residues. In germline, CDR1 is SGHNT, CDR2 YYREEE (reference sequence). V was clipped by 1 base and J by 0 bases, with 6 bases between them. The CDR3, as DNA: TGTGCCAGCAGCTTGAAACAGAGCACAGATACGCAGTATTTT. This translates into CASSLKQSTDTQYF. Combining the CDR3 with reference TRBV5-4 and TRBJ2-3 gives the whole variable domain ETGVTQSPTHLIKTRGQQVTLRCSSQSGHNTVSWYQQALGQGPQFIFQYYREEENGRGNFPPRFSGLQFPNYSSELNVNALELDDSALYLCASSLKQSTDTQYFGPGTRLTVL.

This rearrangement joins TRBV4-3 to TRBJ2-5, with 10 bases lining up with TRBD2. Germline V gene sequence: CDR1 LGHNA, CDR2 YSLEER. This CDR3 spans 15 amino acids. V was clipped by 5 bases and J by 1 base; unmatched bases: 4. The CDR3 coding sequence is TGCGCCAGCAGCGCCACTAGCGGGATCCAAGAGACCCAGTACTTC. Translated: CASSATSGIQETQYF.

Worth noting for this clone: Distinct nucleotide sequences in the sample also encode this CDR3. V gene TRBV5-1 combines with J gene TRBJ1-2; TRBD1 matches at 9 bases. Germline CDR1 and CDR2: SGHRS and YFSETQ. This CDR3 comprises 14 residues. Germline trimming cut 0 bases from V and 4 bases from J; bases unmatched to any gene: 1. The CDR3 region has the DNA TGCGCCAGCAGCTTGGGGGACAGGGCCTATGGCTACACCTTC. Encoded protein: CASSLGDRAYGYTF. The complete variable domain, with remaining parts taken from reference TRBV5-1 and TRBJ1-2, reads KAGVTQTPRYLIKTRGQQVTLSCSPISGHRSVSWYQQTPGQGLQFLFEYFSETQRNKGNFPGRFSGRQFSNSRSEMNVSTLELGDSALYLCASSLGDRAYGYTFGSGTRLTVV.

The rearrangement joins TRBV10-2 to TRBJ2-5; D perhaps matches TRBD1 (7 bases). V shed 2 bases and J shed 5 bases, with 12 bases lying between them. CDR3 length: 14 amino acids. Germline V gives CDR1 WSHSY, CDR2 SAAADI. The CDR3 reads CASSERSGGETQYF. The DNA of the CDR3 is TGCGCCAGCAGTGAGAGGTCAGGGGGGGAGACCCAGTACTTC.

This clone has a handful of counts. The chain is built from TRBV9 and TRBJ2-7; no definite D call. The V gene lost 0 bases and the J gene lost 2 bases, with 9 bases spanning the gap. CDR1 SGDLS and CDR2 YYNGEE come from the germline V gene. This CDR3 is built from 14 residues. In nucleotides, the CDR3 is TGTGCCAGCAGCGTAGAAAGCGTCCCCTACGAGCAGTACTTC. Translation gives CASSVESVPYEQYF.

Points on this clone: One end of the junction does not line up with germline, which may come from a read error. Other DNA sequences of this sample code for an identical CDR3. J is TRBJ2-3 and V is TRBV27; a weak D match, TRBD1 (6 bases). Germline V gene sequence: CDR1 MNHEY, CDR2 SMNVEV (reference sequence). This CDR3 has 14 residues. CDR3 coding DNA: TGCGCCAGCAGTCCTGTGGGGGCAACAGATACGCAGTATTTT. It translates to CASSPVGATDTQYF.

The chain uses TRBV4-1 and TRBJ1-4; TRBD1 agrees at 12 bases. This CDR3 contains 19 residues. V trimming: 2 bases; J trimming: 0 bases; junction bases outside the gene matches: 7. The germline V gene has CDR1 MGHRA and CDR2 YSYEKL. The CDR3 nucleotides read TGCGCCAGCAGCCAAACCGGGACAGGGGGCAAGGCAACTAATGAAAAACTGTTTTTT. Translated, it gives CASSQTGTGGKATNEKLFF.